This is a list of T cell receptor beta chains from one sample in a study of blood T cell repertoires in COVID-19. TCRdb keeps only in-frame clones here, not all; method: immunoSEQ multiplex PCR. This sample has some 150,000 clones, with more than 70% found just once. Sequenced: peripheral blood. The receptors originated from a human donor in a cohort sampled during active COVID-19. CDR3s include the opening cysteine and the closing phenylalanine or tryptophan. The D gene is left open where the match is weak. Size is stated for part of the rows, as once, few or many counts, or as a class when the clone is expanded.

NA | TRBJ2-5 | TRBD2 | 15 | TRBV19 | CASSPRGLVGETQYF | TGTGCCAGTAGTCCGCGCGGACTAGTCGGGGAGACCCAGTACTTC
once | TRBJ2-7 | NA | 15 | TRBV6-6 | CASNDRGATSYEQYF | TGTGCCAGCAACGACCGCGGGGCAACCTCCTACGAGCAGTACTTC
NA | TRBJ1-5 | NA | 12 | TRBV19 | CASSIAGQPQHF | TGTGCCAGTAGTATAGCGGGTCAGCCCCAGCATTTT
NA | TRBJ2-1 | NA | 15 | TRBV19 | CASSGWGSSYNEQFF | TGTGCCAGTAGCGGGTGGGGCAGCTCCTACAATGAGCAGTTCTTC
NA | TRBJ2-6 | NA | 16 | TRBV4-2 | CASSQGAGSGANVLTF | TGTGCCAGCAGCCAAGGTGCGGGCTCTGGGGCCAACGTCCTGACTTTC
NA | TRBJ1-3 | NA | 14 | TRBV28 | CASSLALSGNTIYF | TGTGCCAGCAGCCTGGCCCTGTCTGGAAACACCATATATTTT
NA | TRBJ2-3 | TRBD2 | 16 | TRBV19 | CASSTLAGVLTDTQYF | TGTGCCAGTAGTACACTAGCGGGAGTTCTTACAGATACGCAGTATTTT
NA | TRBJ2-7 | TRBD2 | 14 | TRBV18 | CASLEDSGKLEQYF | TGTGCCAGCCTGGAAGATAGCGGGAAACTCGAGCAGTACTTC
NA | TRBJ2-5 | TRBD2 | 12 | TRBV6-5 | CASSLAEETQYF | TGTGCCAGCAGTCTAGCGGAGGAGACCCAGTACTTC
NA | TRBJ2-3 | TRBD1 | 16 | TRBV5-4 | CASSLRTGGSTDTQYF | TGTGCCAGCAGCTTGAGGACAGGGGGTAGCACAGATACGCAGTATTTT
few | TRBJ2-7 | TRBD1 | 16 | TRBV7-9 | CASSSTRGREVPEQYF | TGTGCCAGCAGCTCGACCAGGGGGCGCGAGGTACCCGAGCAGTACTTC
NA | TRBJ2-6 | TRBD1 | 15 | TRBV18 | CASSPDRVGANVLTF | TGTGCCAGCTCACCAGACAGGGTTGGGGCCAACGTCCTGACTTTC
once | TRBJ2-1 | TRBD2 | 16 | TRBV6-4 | CASSDSMRGGLREQFF | TGTGCCAGCAGTGACTCGATGCGGGGGGGCCTTAGAGAGCAGTTCTTC
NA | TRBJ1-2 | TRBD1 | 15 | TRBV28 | CASSHGQGATYGYTF | TGTGCCAGCAGCCACGGACAGGGGGCCACCTATGGCTACACCTTC
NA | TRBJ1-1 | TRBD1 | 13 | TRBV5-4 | CASSRGQASEAFF | TGTGCCAGCAGCCGCGGACAGGCATCTGAAGCTTTCTTT
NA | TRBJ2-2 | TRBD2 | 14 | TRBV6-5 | CASRTSGNTGELFF | TGTGCCAGCAGGACTAGCGGGAACACCGGGGAGCTGTTTTTT
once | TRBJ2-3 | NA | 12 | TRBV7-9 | CASSFPPGTQYF | TGTGCCAGCAGCTTTCCCCCCGGTACGCAGTATTTT
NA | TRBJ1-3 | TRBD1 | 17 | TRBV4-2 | CASSHRQGAESGNTIYF | TGTGCCAGCAGCCACCGACAGGGGGCGGAATCTGGAAACACCATATATTTT
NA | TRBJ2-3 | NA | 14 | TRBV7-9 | CATQGWGSTDTQYF | TGTGCCACGCAGGGTTGGGGCAGCACAGATACGCAGTATTTT
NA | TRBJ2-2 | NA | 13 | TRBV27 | CASKQRGTGELFF | TGTGCCAGCAAACAAAGGGGAACCGGGGAGCTGTTTTTT
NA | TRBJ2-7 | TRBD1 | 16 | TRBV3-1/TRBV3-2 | CASSHRIKGQTYEQYF | TGTGCCAGCAGCCACCGCATCAAGGGACAGACCTACGAGCAGTACTTC
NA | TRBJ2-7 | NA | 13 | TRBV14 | CASSQARVGEQYF | TGTGCCAGCAGCCAGGCGAGGGTAGGTGAGCAGTACTTC
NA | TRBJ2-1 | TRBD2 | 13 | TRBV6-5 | CASERGAYNEQFF | TGTGCCAGCGAGCGGGGGGCCTACAATGAGCAGTTCTTC
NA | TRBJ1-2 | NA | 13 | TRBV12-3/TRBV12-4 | CASSLNRNYGYTF | TGTGCCAGCAGTTTAAACCGGAACTATGGCTACACCTTC
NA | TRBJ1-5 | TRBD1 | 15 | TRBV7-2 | CASSSGQGSNQPQHF | TGTGCCAGCAGCTCCGGACAGGGGAGCAATCAGCCCCAGCATTTT
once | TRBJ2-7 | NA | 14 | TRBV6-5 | CASIVRGRAYEQYF | TGTGCCAGCATCGTCCGAGGCCGCGCCTACGAGCAGTACTTC
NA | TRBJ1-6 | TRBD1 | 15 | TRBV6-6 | CASSYSGQGNSPLHF | TGTGCCAGCAGTTACTCGGGACAGGGGAATTCACCCCTCCACTTT
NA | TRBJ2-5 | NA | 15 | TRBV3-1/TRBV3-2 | CASSQDKYSLETQYF | TGTGCCAGCAGCCAAGATAAGTACAGCTTAGAGACCCAGTACTTC
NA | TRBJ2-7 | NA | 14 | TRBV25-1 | CASSGRQSLYEQYF | TGTGCCAGCAGTGGGAGACAGTCCCTCTACGAGCAGTACTTC
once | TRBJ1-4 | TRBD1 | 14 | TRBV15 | CATSWDRGDEKLFF | TGTGCCACCTCGTGGGACAGGGGGGATGAAAAACTGTTTTTT
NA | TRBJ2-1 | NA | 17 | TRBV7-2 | CASSPPLGEVAYNEQFF | TGTGCCAGCAGCCCCCCCCTTGGGGAGGTAGCCTACAATGAGCAGTTCTTC
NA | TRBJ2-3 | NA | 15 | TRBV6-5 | CASTPGMRAQGSQYF | TGTGCCAGCACCCCAGGGATGAGAGCACAGGGTTCACAGTATTTT
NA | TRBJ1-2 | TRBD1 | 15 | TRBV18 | CASSPPTGGSGGYTF | TGTGCCAGCTCACCACCGACAGGGGGATCTGGTGGCTACACCTTC
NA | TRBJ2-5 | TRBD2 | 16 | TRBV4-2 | CASSQETSGGTETQYF | TGTGCCAGCAGCCAAGAGACTAGCGGGGGGACAGAGACCCAGTACTTC
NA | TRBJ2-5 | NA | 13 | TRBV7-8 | CASSSSYRETQYF | TGTGCCAGCAGCTCCTCGTATCGAGAGACCCAGTACTTC
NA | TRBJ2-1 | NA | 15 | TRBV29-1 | CSVDHFGTEYNEQFF | TGCAGCGTGGACCACTTCGGGACTGAATACAATGAGCAGTTCTTC
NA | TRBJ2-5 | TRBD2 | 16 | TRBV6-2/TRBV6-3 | CASSFGTSGGQETQYF | TGTGCCAGCAGTTTCGGGACTAGCGGGGGTCAAGAGACCCAGTACTTC
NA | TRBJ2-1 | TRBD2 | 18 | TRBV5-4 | CASSSSFTSGSVGNEQFF | TGTGCCAGCAGCTCCTCTTTTACTAGCGGGAGTGTAGGGAATGAGCAGTTCTTC
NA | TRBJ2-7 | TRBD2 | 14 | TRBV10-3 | CATQSSGSSYEQYF | TGTGCCACCCAGTCTAGCGGGAGTTCCTACGAGCAGTACTTC
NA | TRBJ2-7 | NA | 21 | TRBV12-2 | CASRFQVPADRINGDLYEQYF | TGTGCAAGTCGCTTCCAAGTCCCGGCGGACAGAATAAACGGTGATCTCTACGAGCAGTACTTC
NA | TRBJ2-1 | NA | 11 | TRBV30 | CAWSDLNEQFF | TGTGCCTGGAGTGACCTAAATGAGCAGTTCTTC
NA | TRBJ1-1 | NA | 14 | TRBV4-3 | CASSRTNMNTEAFF | TGCGCCAGCAGCCGGACAAACATGAACACTGAAGCTTTCTTT
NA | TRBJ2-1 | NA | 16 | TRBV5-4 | CASSLARVQPYNEQFF | TGTGCCAGCAGCTTGGCCAGGGTCCAACCCTACAATGAGCAGTTCTTC
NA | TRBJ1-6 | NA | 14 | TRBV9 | CASSVRGENSPLHF | TGTGCCAGCAGCGTACGGGGAGAGAATTCACCCCTCCACTTT
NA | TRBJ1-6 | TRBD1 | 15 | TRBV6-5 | CASTSTGTGPSPLHF | TGTGCCAGCACTTCAACTGGGACAGGGCCATCACCCCTCCACTTT
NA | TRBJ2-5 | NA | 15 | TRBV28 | CASSPSLGGLKTQYF | TGTGCCAGCAGTCCGAGCCTAGGGGGTCTCAAGACCCAGTACTTC
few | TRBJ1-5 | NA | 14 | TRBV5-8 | CASTHLRGNQPQHF | TGTGCCAGCACACACCTGAGGGGCAATCAGCCCCAGCATTTT
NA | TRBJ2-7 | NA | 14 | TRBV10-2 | CASSESAGGYEQYF | TGCGCCAGCAGTGAGTCGGCAGGGGGGTACGAGCAGTACTTC
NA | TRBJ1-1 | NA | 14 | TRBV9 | CASSSRDTSTEAFF | TGTGCCAGCAGCAGCCGGGACACCTCAACTGAAGCTTTCTTT
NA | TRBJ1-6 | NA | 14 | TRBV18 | CASSPTQSNSPLHF | TGTGCCAGCTCCCCGACACAAAGTAATTCACCCCTCCACTTT